This entry lists 13 T cell receptor beta chains sequenced from one sample in a study of shared clonotypes between healthy human individuals (TCRdb year 2020). The library was built by means of the immunoSEQ multiplex PCR assay. In its TCRdb copy, this immuneACCESS table keeps in-frame sequences only and misses some clones. Where compared with another copy, unresolved V genes explain less than half of these, and the others have no known cause. This sample is represented by about 1 million clones; about 84% of them were singletons. The top ten constitute approximately 0.5% of the sample. Sequencing was performed on memory CD4+ T cells from PBMCs. The intended sense of this specimen's cell subset or site label: CD45RA-negative fraction. Receptors originate from a man aged 18 to 29 in good health. Some clones in this sample may be carry-over from other donors' samples.

The chain employs TRBV5-4 and TRBJ1-1, with D maybe TRBD1 (5 bases). Per the germline V gene, CDR1 is SGHNT and CDR2 is YYREEE (reference sequence). The CDR3 contains 12 residues. Trimming stripped 4 bases from V and 7 bases from J, with 11 bases between. The CDR3 is CASSRETVEAFF. The CDR3 bases are TGTGCCAGCAGCAGAGAGACAGTTGAAGCTTTCTTT.

The J gene is TRBJ2-5, the V gene TRBV7-2; 9 nucleotides line up with TRBD1. Trimming removed 6 bases from V and 2 bases from J; junction bases left unmatched: 13. The germline V gene encodes CDR1 SGHTA and CDR2 FQGNSA. This CDR3 has 17 residues. The CDR3 sequence: CASSQDRGHYTQETQYF. The CDR3 nucleotides read TGTGCCAGCAGTCAGGACAGGGGACACTATACACAAGAGACCCAGTACTTC.

Only a few counts were recorded for this clone. V usage is TRBV5-1 and J usage is TRBJ1-4; no definite D call. Germline loops: CDR1 SGHRS, CDR2 YFSETQ. V was trimmed by 0 bases and J by 3 bases, leaving 9 bases between them. The length of the CDR3 is 15 residues. CDR3 nucleotides: TGCGCCAGCAGCTTGGAAGCCGCGGCTAATGAAAAACTGTTTTTT. The encoded protein is CASSLEAAANEKLFF.

The rearrangement links TRBV28 to TRBJ2-2; 9 nucleotides match TRBD1. CDR1 and CDR2 from the germline V gene are MDHEN and SYDVKM. The V and J ends lost 5 bases and 4 bases, in that order; junction bases with no gene match: 5. The length of the CDR3 is 15 residues. The CDR3 sequence is CASSTGTGFTGELFF. The CDR3 region has the DNA TGTGCCAGCAGTACCGGGACAGGGTTCACCGGGGAGCTGTTTTTT.

The chain recombines TRBV28 with TRBJ2-3; D is uncertain. This CDR3 comprises 12 residues. Germline assignment: CDR1 MDHEN and CDR2 SYDVKM. The V end lost 4 bases, the J end lost 6 bases, and 8 bases lay between the germline ends. As DNA, the CDR3 is TGTGCCAGCAGTTCCTCCGGGGATACGCAGTATTTT. Translating gives CASSSSGDTQYF.

The chain joins TRBV7-8 to TRBJ1-2, with D possibly TRBD1 on 5 matching bases. Germline-derived CDR1 and CDR2 are SGHVS and FQNEAQ. The CDR3 totals 17 residues. The V end was cut by 5 bases, the J end by 2 bases, with 21 bases between. Here the CDR3 reads CASSPLLGQGSNYGYTF. CDR3 sequence (DNA): TGTGCCAGCAGCCCCCTCTTGGGGCAGGGTTCCAACTATGGCTACACCTTC.

This clone has a handful of counts. The V call is TRBV28, the J call TRBJ2-2; 10 nucleotides agree with TRBD2. Germline trimming cut 7 bases from V and 2 bases from J; bases unmatched to any gene: 10. CDR3 length equals 17 residues. In germline, CDR1 is MDHEN, CDR2 SYDVKM. The CDR3 bases are TGTGCCAGCATATCCATAGCGGGAGGAGGAAACACCGGGGAGCTGTTTTTT. Its translation is CASISIAGGGNTGELFF.

This chain joins TRBV28 and TRBJ2-3; TRBD2 agrees at 7 bases. The CDR3 runs 13 residues. V dropped 4 bases and J dropped 5; count of bases not matched to a gene: 3. In germline, CDR1 is MDHEN, CDR2 SYDVKM. DNA of the CDR3: TGTGCCAGCAGTTCCTGGGGGGGAGATACGCAGTATTTT. It encodes CASSSWGGDTQYF.

This clone was observed once. V is TRBV7-2 and J is TRBJ1-3; D might be TRBD1 (6 bases). V lost 5 bases, J lost 0 bases, and 14 bases lay in between. This CDR3 is built from 16 residues. Germline CDR1 SGHTA, CDR2 FQGNSA. The CDR3 region is CASSATGARSGNTIYF. Written as DNA, the CDR3 is TGTGCCAGCAGCGCGACGGGGGCCCGCTCTGGAAACACCATATATTTT.

This clone came up once. The chain combines TRBV5-4 with TRBJ1-4; no reliable D call. The CDR3 contains 14 residues. Germline assignment: CDR1 SGHNT and CDR2 YYREEE (reference sequence). V lost 1 base and J lost 4, with 8 bases in between. CDR3 bases: TGTGCCAGCAGCTTGTTACAGAATAATGAAAAACTGTTTTTT. Translation gives CASSLLQNNEKLFF.

This clone was observed at least ten times. The chain is built from TRBV15 and TRBJ1-2; D is unclear. Trimming took 0 bases from V and 6 from J, leaving 14 bases between them. Germline assignment: CDR1 LNHNV and CDR2 YYDKDF (reference sequence). This CDR3 is built from 15 residues. The CDR3 DNA reads as TGTGCCACCAGCAGAGATCGTGGAGGGATCAATGGCTACACCTTC. Residues: CATSRDRGGINGYTF.

The rearrangement joins TRBV5-6 to TRBJ2-1; possible D gene TRBD2, 6 bases. There are 15 residues in the CDR3. The V gene lost 1 base and the J gene lost 7 bases, with 15 bases spanning the gap. Per the germline V gene, CDR1 is SGHDT and CDR2 is YYEEEE. CDR3 nucleotides: TGTGCCAGCAGCTTGTTAACTAGCCGGGGGAATGAGCAGTTCTTC. Amino acid sequence: CASSLLTSRGNEQFF.

The V and J genes are TRBV10-3 and TRBJ2-1; 7 bases are shared with TRBD2. This CDR3 is 12 amino acids long. Germline lookup yields CDR1 ENHRY and CDR2 SYGVKD. With 9 bases clipped from V and 1 base from J, the junction kept 0 bases outside the gene matches. DNA for the CDR3: TGTGCCATAGCGGGGTCCTACAATGAGCAGTTCTTC. Translating gives CAIAGSYNEQFF.